The 20 T cell receptor beta chains given below trace back to one sample, sequenced in a study of chemoradiotherapy in HPV16-positive cancers. Some clones are missing from TCRdb's copy, which holds only in-frame ones; the method was immunoSEQ multiplex PCR. The table lists 13,000 or so clones, about 85% of them singletons. Here the sequenced sample was blood, taken from a patient who underwent chemoradiotherapy. These receptors came from a human donor with HPV-associated anogenital cancer.

The rearrangement links TRBV5-8 to TRBJ1-1; no clear D gene. Germline assignment: CDR1 SGHTS and CDR2 YDEGEE. The CDR3 extends over 11 amino acids. With 4 bases removed from V and 2 bases from J, the gap between germline ends came to 3 bases. CDR3 DNA sequence: TGTGCCAGCAGCCCCAACACTGAAGCTTTCTTT. This encodes CASSPNTEAFF. Using reference TRBV5-8 and TRBJ1-1 for the parts outside the CDR3, the full variable domain is EAGVTQSPTHLIKTRGQQATLRCSPISGHTSVYWYQQALGLGLQFLLWYDEGEERNRGNFPPRFSGRQFPNYSSELNVNALELEDSALYLCASSPNTEAFFGQGTRLTVV.

The chain carries TRBV5-8 and TRBJ2-3; D is undetermined. The CDR3 loop spans 17 amino acids. CDR1 is SGHTS, CDR2 YDEGEE, per germline. Trimming took off 0 bases at V and 4 bases at J, with 18 bases between the two ends. This CDR3 is CASSLVTARKGADTQYF. The DNA of the CDR3 is TGTGCCAGCAGCTTGGTAACCGCCCGAAAGGGTGCAGATACGCAGTATTTT.

The chain couples TRBV19 to TRBJ1-2; D is unresolved. From germline, CDR1 is LNHDA and CDR2 SQIVND (reference sequence). The CDR3 sequence is 14 residues long. V lost 5 bases to trimming and J lost 0 bases, with 10 bases between them. CDR3 in DNA: TGTGCCAGTAGTCCGGACGGGACTAACTATGGCTACACCTTC. Its translation: CASSPDGTNYGYTF.

The DNA for the CDR3 is TGTGCCAGCAGCCAAGTCGTGGGCAGACAACAAGAGACCCAGTACTTC. Amino acids: CASSQVVGRQQETQYF. The gene calls are TRBV14 and TRBJ2-5; D unclear. Germline lookup yields CDR1 SGHDN and CDR2 FVKESK. The CDR3 is 16 amino acids. V lost 1 base and J 2 bases, leaving 14 bases between the germline ends.

This clone was counted a few times. This chain links TRBV15 with TRBJ1-2; 10 positions agree with TRBD1. Germline loops: CDR1 LNHNV, CDR2 YYDKDF (reference sequence). J was trimmed by 4 bases and V by 1 base; bases with no gene match: 3. CDR3 size: 15 residues. The CDR3 nucleotides read TGTGCCACCAGCAGAGGGACAGGGGGTGGCTATGGCTACACCTTC. This codes for CATSRGTGGGYGYTF.

The V call is TRBV5-6, the J call TRBJ1-1; maybe TRBD1 (6 bases). The CDR3 is 17 amino acids. Trimming took 3 bases from V and 0 from J, leaving 18 bases between them. The germline V gene has CDR1 SGHDT and CDR2 YYEEEE. CDR3 sequence reads: CASSSQGGASMNTEAFF. The CDR3 coding sequence is TGTGCCAGCAGCTCGCAAGGGGGGGCTTCAATGAACACTGAAGCTTTCTTT.

The genes are TRBV6-1 and TRBJ2-1; 9 bases are shared with TRBD2. The CDR3 loop spans 15 amino acids. The J segment lost 6 bases and the V segment lost 7 bases, leaving 10 bases of the junction unmatched. Looked up from germline, CDR1 is MNHNS and CDR2 is SASEGT. In DNA form, the CDR3 reads TGTGCCAGCATTGCCGGAGCGGGGGGTAGCAATGAGCAGTTCTTC. This gives the protein CASIAGAGGSNEQFF.

The chain couples TRBV4-1 to TRBJ2-2, with D unclear. The germline CDR1 and CDR2 sequences are MGHRA and YSYEKL. V dropped 3 bases and J dropped 2 bases, with 10 bases sitting between them. This CDR3 is 15 amino acids long. The CDR3 protein is CASSQGDTNTGELFF. The CDR3, as DNA: TGCGCCAGCAGCCAGGGCGACACTAACACCGGGGAGCTGTTTTTT.

The CDR3 DNA reads TGCGCCAGCAGCTTGGACGGGACAGGGGGCACTGAAGCTTTCTTT. Its translation: CASSLDGTGGTEAFF. The chain uses TRBV5-1 and TRBJ1-1; 11 bases are shared with TRBD1. The CDR3 spans 15 residues. J was trimmed by 4 bases and V by 0 bases; bases with no gene match: 2. Germline V gives CDR1 SGHRS, CDR2 YFSETQ. The full variable domain, rest sourced from reference TRBV5-1 and TRBJ1-1, is KAGVTQTPRYLIKTRGQQVTLSCSPISGHRSVSWYQQTPGQGLQFLFEYFSETQRNKGNFPGRFSGRQFSNSRSEMNVSTLELGDSALYLCASSLDGTGGTEAFFGQGTRLTVV.

Concerning this clone itself: Germline and junction disagree at one end, which may indicate a read error. This sequence joins TRBV2 and TRBJ2-3, with 9 bases fitting TRBD2. Germline V lookup: CDR1 SNHLY, CDR2 FYNNEI. The CDR3 runs to 14 residues. The chain's CDR3 is CACRLAASTDTQYF. The CDR3 DNA sequence: TGTGCCTGCAGACTAGCGGCTAGCACAGATACGCAGTATTTT. The full variable domain, with the rest looked up from reference TRBV2 and TRBJ2-3, is EPEVTQTPSHQVTQMGQEVILRCVPISNHLYFYWYRQILGQKVEFLVSFYNNEISEKSEIFDDQFSVERPDGSNFTLKIRSTKLEDSAMYFCACRLAASTDTQYFGPGTRLTVL.

The V gene is TRBV5-4, the J gene TRBJ2-7; TRBD2 might be the D (6 bases). The length of the CDR3 is 14 residues. V lost 2 bases, J lost 0 bases, and 9 bases lay in between. Per germline, CDR1 SGHNT and CDR2 YYREEE (reference sequence). The CDR3 nucleotides are TGTGCCAGCAGCTTTGGGGGGAACTCCTACGAGCAGTACTTC. It encodes CASSFGGNSYEQYF.

The rearrangement joins TRBV11-2 to TRBJ2-3; weak D call: TRBD2 (7 bases). Per germline, CDR1 SGHAT and CDR2 FQNNGV. This CDR3 spans 17 amino acids. The ends were cut back, 5 bases at V and 2 bases at J, with 20 bases in the middle. The CDR3 DNA reads TGTGCCAGCAGCCACCTCGTTCGGGGGGCCTACACAGATACGCAGTATTTT. Translation: CASSHLVRGAYTDTQYF.

This chain links TRBV5-5 with TRBJ1-4, with D tentatively TRBD1 (5 bases). The V end was cut by 0 bases, the J end by 2 bases, with 11 bases between. The CDR3 runs 16 residues. Germline V CDR1 and CDR2: SGHKS, YYEKEE (reference sequence). The CDR3, as DNA: TGTGCCAGCAGCTTGGTCATGGGGACCACTAATGAAAAACTGTTTTTT. The encoded protein is CASSLVMGTTNEKLFF.

The chain links TRBV29-1 to TRBJ2-3; TRBD2 is a possible D gene (7 bases). CDR3 length: 15 amino acids. Per the germline V gene, CDR1 is SQVTM and CDR2 is ANQGSEA. V lost 4 bases and J lost 1, with 15 bases in between. CDR3 DNA: TGCAGCGTTGGTTGGGGGGGCCGGGGCACAGATACGCAGTATTTT. This codes for CSVGWGGRGTDTQYF.

This rearrangement joins TRBV29-1 to TRBJ2-2, with D possibly matching TRBD1 (6 bases). The CDR3 contains 15 residues. Trimming shortened V by 4 bases and J by 1 base, and 13 bases separated the two germline ends. The germline V gene has CDR1 SQVTM and CDR2 ANQGSEA. The CDR3 loop reads CSVAQPGQNTGELFF. The CDR3 region has the DNA TGCAGCGTTGCCCAACCGGGACAGAACACCGGGGAGCTGTTTTTT.

The chain has TRBV2 and TRBJ2-4; 9 nucleotides align to TRBD1. CDR1 and CDR2 from the germline V gene are SNHLY and FYNNEI. The CDR3 has 16 residues. J was trimmed by 7 bases and V by 6 bases; bases with no gene match: 13. CDR3 nucleotides: TGTGCCAGCAGGGTTAATACAGGGGGCCAACGGAACATTCAGTACTTC. Translated: CASRVNTGGQRNIQYF.

The V gene is TRBV9, the J gene TRBJ2-2; D possibly corresponds to TRBD2 (5 bases). Germline CDR1 reads SGDLS; CDR2 reads YYNGEE. The V gene lost 3 bases and the J gene lost 1 base, with 13 bases spanning the gap. CDR3 size: 16 residues. Here the CDR3 DNA reads TGTGCCAGCAGCGGCCCGGGCGGACTGAACACCGGGGAGCTGTTTTTT. Its protein product is CASSGPGGLNTGELFF.

The chain employs TRBV11-3 and TRBJ2-1; either TRBD1 or TRBD2 may fit D (5 bases each). The CDR3 is 15 amino acids. Germline lookup yields CDR1 SGHNT and CDR2 YENEEA. V dropped 4 bases and J dropped 4 bases, with 14 bases sitting between them. The CDR3 sequence is CASSSGPEEYNEQFF. The CDR3 DNA reads TGTGCCAGCAGCTCGGGACCGGAAGAGTACAATGAGCAGTTCTTC. Complete variable domain (other parts from reference TRBV11-3 and TRBJ2-1): EAGVVQSPRYKIIEKKQPVAFWCNPISGHNTLYWYLQNLGQGPELLIRYENEEAVDDSQLPKDRFSAERLKGVDSTLKIQPAELGDSAVYLCASSSGPEEYNEQFFGPGTRLTVL.

This clone was counted a few times. This chain links TRBV19 with TRBJ1-2, with 8 positions matching TRBD1. CDR1 and CDR2 from the germline V gene are LNHDA and SQIVND (reference sequence). The junction had 9 bases not matched to a gene; V was cut back by 5 bases and J by 7 bases. CDR3 size: 14 residues. The CDR3 protein is CASSPSRDRPGYTF. CDR3 in DNA: TGTGCCAGTAGTCCGTCCCGGGACAGGCCTGGCTACACCTTC.

The chain couples TRBV5-4 to TRBJ1-1; D call uncertain. This CDR3 is built from 14 residues. From germline, CDR1 is SGHNT and CDR2 YYREEE (reference sequence). Trimming pared 0 bases from V and 7 bases from J, leaving 13 bases between. The CDR3 loop is CASSLEGIAGEAFF. DNA for the CDR3: TGTGCCAGCAGCTTGGAAGGGATTGCTGGTGAAGCTTTCTTT.